These 30 T cell receptor beta chains were sequenced from one sample in a study of blood T cells in healthy people across ages. Then a second PCR, running roughly 7 to 11 cycles, was carried out with a sample-barcoded 5' primer and a J-beta primer mix. One entry per CDR3 protein results from TCRdb running MiXCR on the 5' RACE reads. The data show around 500,000 distinct CDR3 sequences, about 29% seen once. The sample also formed part of further work on T cells of mothers and their children.

Material: blood. The source of these receptors is a boy younger than 10 in good health.

The chain carries TRBV4-3 and TRBJ2-7; 10 positions match TRBD1. V shed 4 bases, J shed 2 bases, and the junction held 5 bases outside the gene matches. CDR1 and CDR2 (germline): LGHNA, YSLEER. This CDR3 comprises 15 residues. CDR3 region: CASSRGQGGAYEQYF. DNA of the CDR3: TGCGCCAGCAGCCGAGGACAGGGGGGTGCCTACGAGCAGTACTTC.

This clonotype was detected once. The chain employs TRBV18 and TRBJ2-5; 8 nucleotides line up with TRBD1. The J call may be wrong; the DNA end is better matched by TRBJ2-7. The CDR3 totals 15 residues. Germline CDR1 KGHSH, CDR2 LQKENI. CDR3 DNA sequence: TGTGCCAGCTCACCAAAAAGGACAGGGCTCGACGAGCAGTACTTC. Its protein is CASSPKRTGLDEQYF.

This clonotype has more than one count but fewer than ten. The V gene is TRBV29-1, the J gene TRBJ1-3; possibly TRBD1 for D (5 bases). Trimming took off 4 bases at V and 0 bases at J, with 16 bases between the two ends. Germline values: CDR1 SQVTM, CDR2 ANQGSEA. CDR3 length equals 16 residues. CDR3 sequence (DNA): TGCAGCGTTGTAGGGTGGGACTCGAGCTCTGGAAACACCATATATTTT. This sequence encodes CSVVGWDSSSGNTIYF.

V gene TRBV5-6 combines with J gene TRBJ2-5, with 9 nucleotides matching TRBD2. Germline CDR1 SGHDT, CDR2 YYEEEE. J was trimmed by 5 bases and V by 0 bases; bases with no gene match: 5. The CDR3 consists of 15 residues. The CDR3 spells CASSLELAGYETQYF. DNA of the CDR3: TGTGCCAGCAGCTTGGAGCTAGCGGGATATGAGACCCAGTACTTC.

This chain uses TRBV20-1 with TRBJ2-7; 10 bases align to TRBD2. The germline CDR1 and CDR2 sequences are DFQATT and SNEGSKA (reference sequence). The CDR3 length is 18 residues. V was clipped by 0 bases and J by 5 bases; unmatched bases: 16. As DNA, the CDR3 is TGCAGTGCTAGAGATCAGGGGCAGCGGGAGGGCCCCATCGACGAGCAGTACTTC. This sequence encodes CSARDQGQREGPIDEQYF.

The chain joins TRBV29-1 to TRBJ2-4; perhaps TRBD1 as D (6 bases). CDR3 size: 16 residues. The germline gives CDR1 SQVTM, CDR2 ANQGSEA. CDR3 protein: CSAIRTDRLAKNIQYF. The CDR3, as DNA: TGCAGTGCTATACGGACGGACAGACTAGCCAAAAACATTCAGTACTTC.

The chain links TRBV3-1 to TRBJ2-5; 8 bases align to TRBD1. The germline CDR1 and CDR2 sequences are LGHDT and YNNKEL (reference sequence). The CDR3 totals 16 residues. V shed 0 bases and J 5 bases; nucleotides not matched to a gene: 8. In DNA form, the CDR3 reads TGTGCCAGCAGCCAAGATCTGGACAGGGCCGGCGAGACCCAGTACTTC. Amino acid sequence: CASSQDLDRAGETQYF.

The chain joins TRBV10-2 to TRBJ2-5; D remains unclear. The ends were cut back, 8 bases at V and 2 bases at J, with 24 bases in the middle. Germline CDR1 WSHSY, CDR2 SAAADI. This CDR3 has 17 residues. CDR3: CASQALQLAFTQETQYF. The DNA for the CDR3 is TGCGCCAGCCAGGCCCTTCAATTAGCCTTCACACAAGAGACCCAGTACTTC.

This clonotype has just a few counts. The rearrangement uses TRBV2 and TRBJ2-1; D call uncertain. TRBJ2-5 matches the DNA end more closely, so the J call is doubtful. This CDR3 is built from 10 residues. Germline CDR1 reads SNHLY; CDR2 reads FYNNEI. The CDR3 bases are TGTGCCAGCAAATCCGGGACCCAGTACTTC. This sequence encodes CASKSGTQYF.

This clonotype was observed many times. At one end, the junction sequence differs from germline, possibly due to a read error. The chain couples TRBV5-1 to TRBJ2-7, with 9 bases matching TRBD2. Germline V lookup: CDR1 SGHRS, CDR2 YFSETQ. This CDR3 has 12 amino acids. The CDR3 loop reads CASSLAGNEQYF. CDR3 bases: TGTGCCAGCAGTCTAGCGGGAAACGAGCAGTACTTC.

This sequence joins TRBV30 and TRBJ1-3; D is perhaps TRBD1 (6 bases). Germline V lookup: CDR1 GTSNPN, CDR2 SVGIG (reference sequence). This CDR3 has 16 residues. V was cut by 0 bases and J by 4 bases, with 16 bases left in between. The CDR3 protein is CAWSVQGQGRGNTIYF. As DNA, the CDR3 is TGTGCCTGGAGTGTGCAGGGGCAGGGGAGAGGAAACACCATATATTTT. The variable domain in full, with the rest retrieved from reference TRBV30 and TRBJ1-3, is SQTIHQWPATLVQPVGSPLSLECTVEGTSNPNLYWYRQAAGRGLQLLFYSVGIGQISSEVPQNLSASRPQDRQFILSSKKLLLSDSGFYLCAWSVQGQGRGNTIYFGEGSWLTVV.

The gene calls are TRBV20-1 and TRBJ2-5; the match to TRBD2 covers 10 bases. The CDR3 has 14 residues. Per the germline V gene, CDR1 is DFQATT and CDR2 is SNEGSKA (reference sequence). With 6 bases clipped from V and 5 bases from J, the junction kept 9 bases outside the gene matches. The CDR3 is CSAPLAGVSETQYF. For the CDR3, the DNA is TGCAGTGCGCCGCTAGCGGGAGTTTCTGAGACCCAGTACTTC.

The chain joins TRBV5-6 to TRBJ2-7, with TRBD2 as a possible D gene (7 bases). The V end lost 0 bases, the J end lost 0 bases, and 13 bases lay between the germline ends. The CDR3 totals 16 residues. Germline CDR1 reads SGHDT; CDR2 reads YYEEEE. The CDR3 loop is CASSLGGGGHSYEQYF. The CDR3 nucleotides read TGTGCCAGCAGCTTGGGGGGCGGGGGCCACTCCTACGAGCAGTACTTC.

This clonotype was recorded a few times. The V gene is TRBV10-3, the J gene TRBJ1-6; 7 bases are shared with TRBD1. This CDR3 is 15 amino acids long. The V segment lost 3 bases and the J segment 11 bases; nucleotides outside the gene matches: 10. Looked up from germline, CDR1 is ENHRY and CDR2 is SYGVKD. The CDR3 region is CAISDSGQAAAPLHF. For the CDR3, the DNA is TGTGCCATCAGTGATTCAGGACAGGCCGCGGCACCCCTCCACTTT.

This clonotype was observed at least ten times. The chain carries TRBV10-3 and TRBJ2-7, with TRBD2 matching 9 bases. CDR1 and CDR2 from the germline V gene are ENHRY and SYGVKD. This CDR3 contains 15 residues. After removal of 2 bases from V and 3 bases from J, the junction contained 5 bases not matched to a gene. CDR3 coding DNA: TGTGCCATCAGTGAGCGTAGCGGGAGACTCTACGAGCAGTACTTC. Its translation: CAISERSGRLYEQYF.

The chain is built from TRBV12-3 or TRBV12-4 and TRBJ1-2; D may be TRBD1 (5 bases). V was shortened by 5 bases and J by 4 bases, with 11 bases between the two germline ends. The CDR3 is made up of 13 amino acids. The CDR3 nucleotides are TGTGCCAGCAGTCCACAGGCGGGCTATGGCTACACCTTC. The encoded protein is CASSPQAGYGYTF.

This clonotype has just a few counts. The CDR3 nucleotides read TGCGCCAGCAGCCGGGACAGGGGACAGGATGGCTACACCTTC. It is translated as CASSRDRGQDGYTF. The genes are TRBV5-1 and TRBJ1-2; TRBD1 matches at 10 bases. V was clipped by 4 bases and J by 6 bases; unmatched bases: 6. The CDR3 spans 14 residues. Germline lookup yields CDR1 SGHRS and CDR2 YFSETQ.

This clonotype has a handful of counts. The rearrangement joins TRBV6-5 to TRBJ2-7; D is uncertain. The CDR3 spans 14 residues. In germline, CDR1 is MNHEY, CDR2 SVGAGI. The V and J ends lost 2 bases and 4 bases respectively, with 12 bases between them. The CDR3 coding sequence is TGTGCCAGCAGTTACCGTTTAGACGCGTACGAGCAGTACTTC. Protein product: CASSYRLDAYEQYF.

This clonotype was seen only a few times. This sequence joins TRBV2 and TRBJ2-5; D remains ambiguous. The DNA end lines up better with TRBJ2-1; the J call may be wrong. In germline, CDR1 is SNHLY, CDR2 FYNNEI. The CDR3 spans 14 residues. The CDR3 DNA is TGTGCCAGCAGTGAAGCTGCCCGATACAATGAGCAGTTCTTC. Its protein is CASSEAARYNEQFF.

There are a few counts of this clonotype. The chain combines TRBV10-3 with TRBJ2-7; 8 bases line up with TRBD2. This CDR3 is 12 amino acids long. With 4 bases clipped from V and 4 bases from J, the junction kept 0 bases outside the gene matches. The germline V gene encodes CDR1 ENHRY and CDR2 SYGVKD. This CDR3 reads CAISAGGYEQYF. As DNA, the CDR3 is TGTGCCATCAGTGCGGGAGGGTACGAGCAGTACTTC.

This rearrangement joins TRBV5-5 to TRBJ1-1, with D perhaps TRBD1 (5 bases). Per the germline V gene, CDR1 is SGHKS and CDR2 is YYEKEE (reference sequence). This CDR3 has 14 residues. Trimming removed 4 bases from V and 4 bases from J, with 14 bases in between. The DNA of the CDR3 is TGTGCCAGCAGCAAATCCCGGGACCCCACTGAAGCTTTCTTT. Amino acid sequence: CASSKSRDPTEAFF.

V and J are TRBV29-1 and TRBJ2-5; no definite D call. Germline assignment: CDR1 SQVTM and CDR2 ANQGSEA. The CDR3 consists of 12 residues. V shed 6 bases and J shed 5 bases, with 13 bases lying between them. The CDR3 region is CSVSDTLETQYF. For the CDR3, the DNA is TGCAGCGTCTCTGATACCCTGGAGACCCAGTACTTC.

This clonotype showed up just once. V and J are TRBV25-1 and TRBJ2-7, with D unresolved. The V and J ends lost 3 bases and 6 bases respectively, with 15 bases between them. Germline lookup yields CDR1 MGHDK and CDR2 SYGVNS. The CDR3 totals 14 residues. The chain's CDR3 is CASSDPSAIREQYF. The CDR3, as DNA: TGTGCCAGCAGTGACCCCAGCGCAATCCGCGAGCAGTACTTC.

This clonotype occurred a few times. The J gene is TRBJ2-7, the V gene TRBV4-1, with 7 bases identical to TRBD2. With the DNA end fitting TRBJ2-5 better, the J assignment may be wrong. The CDR3 is 16 amino acids. Germline CDR1 and CDR2: MGHRA and YSYEKL. This CDR3 is CASSQGWLADQETQYF. CDR3 nucleotide sequence: TGCGCCAGCAGCCAAGGCTGGCTAGCGGATCAAGAGACCCAGTACTTC.

This sequence joins TRBV29-1 and TRBJ2-5, with a possible D match to TRBD1 (6 bases). Germline CDR1 SQVTM, CDR2 ANQGSEA. The CDR3 is 13 residues long. Trimming took off 3 bases at V and 3 bases at J, with 11 bases between the two ends. The CDR3 DNA reads TGCAGCGTTGATGGCCGGGACAAAGAGACCCAGTACTTC. It codes for CSVDGRDKETQYF.

This sequence joins TRBV20-1 and TRBJ1-2; D not resolved. Trimming stripped 0 bases from V and 0 bases from J, with 11 bases between. Germline V CDR1 and CDR2: DFQATT, SNEGSKA (reference sequence). This CDR3 has 15 residues. CDR3 loop: CSARDRTATNYGYTF. Written as DNA, the CDR3 is TGCAGTGCTAGAGATAGGACGGCTACTAACTATGGCTACACCTTC.

The V gene is TRBV6-6, the J gene TRBJ2-1; D is unclear. Trimming left V 7 bases short and J 0 bases short, with 7 bases between. CDR1 and CDR2 (germline): MNHNY, SVGAGI (reference sequence). The CDR3 has 13 amino acids. The CDR3 loop reads CASKPASYNEQFF. The CDR3 coding sequence is TGTGCCAGCAAACCAGCCTCCTACAATGAGCAGTTCTTC.

The rearrangement links TRBV12-3 or TRBV12-4 to TRBJ2-7, with 12 bases that match TRBD2. This CDR3 contains 16 residues. V was pared by 9 bases and J by 2 bases, with 11 bases of the junction left unmatched. This CDR3 is CASSSMGLAGPYEQYF. As DNA, the CDR3 is TGTGCCAGTAGCTCTATGGGACTAGCGGGTCCCTACGAGCAGTACTTC.

V usage is TRBV20-1 and J usage is TRBJ1-3; D is undetermined. V was pared by 0 bases and J by 4 bases, with 13 bases between. The germline V gene encodes CDR1 DFQATT and CDR2 SNEGSKA (reference sequence). The CDR3 extends over 15 amino acids. CDR3 in amino acids: CSARDPSVSGNTIYF. CDR3 in DNA: TGCAGTGCTAGAGATCCTTCAGTCTCGGGAAACACCATATATTTT.

The rearrangement links TRBV27 to TRBJ1-5; D not resolved. The CDR3 runs to 13 residues. Germline V CDR1 and CDR2: MNHEY, SMNVEV (reference sequence). V was clipped by 4 bases and J by 10 bases, with 14 bases between them. The CDR3 is CASSWTLTGPQHF. DNA for the CDR3: TGTGCCAGCAGTTGGACCCTCACGGGACCCCAGCATTTT.